What follows are 26 T cell receptor beta chains derived from one specimen sequenced in a study of neurological immune-mediated disorders. TCRdb re-called the 5' RACE reads through MiXCR, storing one row per CDR3 protein. The sample consists of under 35,000 distinct CDR3 sequences, 20% to 25% of them appearing once. Sequenced sample: CD4+ T cells from blood. All receptors come from a man aged 50-59 years with HTLV-1-associated myelopathy (HAM/TSP).

This clonotype has a count of ten or more. This rearrangement joins TRBV9 to TRBJ1-2, with D possibly being TRBD1 (5 bases). Germline V gene lookup returns CDR1 SGDLS and CDR2 YYNGEE. Trimming left V 2 bases short and J 6 bases short, with 20 bases between. The CDR3 loop spans 16 amino acids. The CDR3 region is CASSVHPGTRKNGYTF. The CDR3 DNA is TGTGCCAGCAGCGTTCATCCCGGGACCCGTAAGAATGGCTACACCTTC.

This clonotype was counted at least ten times. The chain uses TRBV10-3 and TRBJ2-1; unclear D gene. Germline CDR1 reads ENHRY; CDR2 reads SYGVKD. This CDR3 has 15 amino acids. The V end was cut by 6 bases, the J end by 0 bases, with 12 bases between. CDR3 nucleotides: TGTGCCATCAGCGCATCTACAGACTCCTACAATGAGCAGTTCTTC. Translation: CAISASTDSYNEQFF.

V gene TRBV7-9 combines with J gene TRBJ2-2; D unclear. V was trimmed by 5 bases and J by 4 bases, leaving 8 bases between them. The CDR3 runs 13 residues. CDR1 is SEHNR, CDR2 FQNEAQ, per germline (reference sequence). CDR3 residues: CASSARVTGELFF. The CDR3 region has the DNA TGTGCCAGCAGCGCAAGGGTCACCGGGGAGCTGTTTTTT.

The chain links TRBV10-2 to TRBJ2-2; D is undetermined. The CDR3 is 15 amino acids. Per germline, CDR1 WSHSY and CDR2 SAAADI. The germline V and J ends were trimmed by 3 bases and 0 bases, with 8 bases remaining between them. The CDR3 DNA reads as TGCGCCAGCAGTGATTGGCGCTCGAACACCGGGGAGCTGTTTTTT. Residues: CASSDWRSNTGELFF.

This clonotype turned up a few times. Here the CDR3 reads CSATRQGATDTQYF. DNA for the CDR3: TGCAGTGCTACCCGACAGGGGGCAACAGATACGCAGTATTTT. This chain joins TRBV20-1 and TRBJ2-3; TRBD1 aligns across 10 bases. Germline CDR1 and CDR2: DFQATT and SNEGSKA (reference sequence). The CDR3 totals 14 residues. Trimming at V came to 4 bases and at J to 3 bases, leaving 4 bases not matched to a gene.

This chain uses TRBV3-1 with TRBJ1-1, with a tentative D call TRBD1 (5 bases). Trimming stripped 2 bases from V and 3 bases from J, with 19 bases between. CDR1 LGHDT and CDR2 YNNKEL come from the germline V gene (reference sequence). The CDR3 contains 17 residues. Written as DNA, the CDR3 is TGTGCCAGCAGCCAACCGCACCGGGGGTCGAGGGACACTGAAGCTTTCTTT. Translation gives CASSQPHRGSRDTEAFF.

This clonotype occurred many times. The gene calls are TRBV7-6 and TRBJ2-1; 7 bases match TRBD2. The length of the CDR3 is 14 residues. CDR1 and CDR2 from the germline V gene are SGHVS and FNYEAQ. The V gene end was trimmed by 3 bases and the J gene end by 7 bases; junction bases not matched to a gene: 6. CDR3 sequence reads: CASSLAGVQNEQFF. CDR3 in DNA: TGTGCCAGCAGCTTGGCGGGAGTCCAAAATGAGCAGTTCTTC.

CDR3 protein: CASSFPAYGYTF. The CDR3 bases are TGTGCCAGCAGTTTTCCTGCTTATGGCTACACCTTC. V is TRBV12-3 or TRBV12-4 and J is TRBJ1-2; D is unresolved. The V gene lost 3 bases and the J gene lost 5 bases, with 7 bases spanning the gap. The length of the CDR3 is 12 residues.

This clonotype was picked up many times. CDR3 sequence reads: CSAFRQGAGYTF. CDR3 sequence (DNA): TGCAGTGCCTTTCGACAGGGGGCTGGCTACACCTTC. This chain joins TRBV20-1 and TRBJ1-2; 10 nucleotides align to TRBD1. V was pared by 6 bases and J by 7 bases, with 5 bases of the junction left unmatched. The length of the CDR3 is 12 residues. The germline V gene encodes CDR1 DFQATT and CDR2 SNEGSKA (reference sequence).

This clonotype was seen repeatedly, ten times or more. CDR3 residues: CSARSRLWGYGYTF. The DNA for the CDR3 is TGCAGTGCTAGATCCCGCCTGTGGGGCTATGGCTACACCTTC. The V and J genes are TRBV20-1 and TRBJ1-2, with D uncertain. The CDR3 runs 14 residues. Deletions cut 2 bases from V and 4 bases from J, with 14 bases between. Looked up from germline, CDR1 is DFQATT and CDR2 is SNEGSKA (reference sequence).

This clonotype was picked up many times. The V gene is TRBV7-2, the J gene TRBJ2-5; 10 bases are shared with TRBD2. The CDR3 is 15 amino acids. The germline V gene encodes CDR1 SGHTA and CDR2 FQGNSA. V lost 2 bases and J lost 6; bases outside the gene matches: 6. Here the CDR3 reads CASSLSPAGGQTQYF. As DNA, the CDR3 is TGTGCCAGCAGCTTATCCCCAGCGGGAGGGCAGACCCAGTACTTC.

CDR3 loop: CASSSEPGLAVPTGELFF. In nucleotides, the CDR3 is TGCGCCAGCAGCAGCGAACCGGGACTAGCGGTACCCACCGGGGAGCTGTTTTTT. The gene calls are TRBV5-1 and TRBJ2-2, with 11 nucleotides matching TRBD2. The CDR3 consists of 18 residues. J was trimmed by 4 bases and V by 4 bases; bases with no gene match: 12. Germline CDR1 and CDR2: SGHRS and YFSETQ.

The sample holds many counts of this clonotype. V and J are TRBV5-1 and TRBJ2-2; 8 bases are shared with TRBD2. The CDR3 runs 14 residues. The trim removed 8 bases at V and 5 bases at J, leaving 8 bases unmatched. Germline V gene data show CDR1 as SGHRS and CDR2 as YFSETQ. The chain's CDR3 is CASSSGLETGELFF. The CDR3 region has the DNA TGCGCCAGTTCCTCGGGACTAGAAACCGGGGAGCTGTTTTTT.

This clonotype has ten or more counts. The CDR3 DNA is TGTGCCAGCAGCCCCCGGGACCGGTATGGCTACACCTTC. Translated: CASSPRDRYGYTF. V usage is TRBV5-6 and J usage is TRBJ1-2, with D perhaps matching TRBD1 (5 bases). Trimming removed 4 bases at V and 5 bases at J, with 12 bases between. Germline CDR1 is SGHDT and CDR2 is YYEEEE. The CDR3 sequence is 13 residues long.

The chain recombines TRBV7-2 with TRBJ2-1; 7 bases are a match to TRBD1. V dropped 5 bases and J dropped 9; count of bases not matched to a gene: 7. The CDR3 has 13 amino acids. Germline lookup yields CDR1 SGHTA and CDR2 FQGNSA. CDR3 loop: CASSKLDRAEQFF. CDR3 bases: TGTGCCAGCAGCAAGCTCGACAGGGCTGAGCAGTTCTTC.

This clonotype was observed at least ten times. This chain joins TRBV12-3 or TRBV12-4 and TRBJ1-5; D is perhaps TRBD1 (5 bases). The germline V and J ends were trimmed by 4 bases and 2 bases, with 6 bases remaining between them. This CDR3 has 13 residues. CDR3 amino acids: CASSSRGNQPQHF. CDR3 nucleotide sequence: TGTGCCAGCAGTTCCAGGGGCAATCAGCCCCAGCATTTT.

This clonotype was counted a few times. The V call is TRBV3-1, the J call TRBJ2-3; 9 positions match TRBD1. J was trimmed by 2 bases and V by 4 bases; bases with no gene match: 10. CDR1 LGHDT and CDR2 YNNKEL come from the germline V gene (reference sequence). This CDR3 has 17 amino acids. The CDR3: CASSRDQQGAVTDTQYF. The CDR3, as DNA: TGTGCCAGCAGCCGAGACCAACAGGGGGCGGTCACAGATACGCAGTATTTT.

This clonotype was found many times. The chain joins TRBV20-1 to TRBJ2-3; the D is unclear. V dropped 4 bases and J dropped 4 bases, with 9 bases sitting between them. The CDR3 covers 12 residues. The V gene's germline CDR1 is DFQATT and CDR2 SNEGSKA (reference sequence). The CDR3: CSATVDSDTQYF. The DNA of the CDR3 is TGCAGTGCTACCGTTGATTCAGATACGCAGTATTTT.

Comment on this clonotype: Given a much more abundant clone one base away, this may be a read error. This sequence joins TRBV13 and TRBJ1-2; D might be TRBD1 (6 bases). CDR1 is PRHDT and CDR2 is FYEKMQ in the germline V gene (reference sequence). The CDR3 consists of 15 residues. The CDR3 region is CASSLSERGPYDYTF. Here the CDR3 DNA reads TGTGCCAGCAGCTTATCGGAACGGGGGCCGTATGACTACACCTTC.

This clonotype was detected ten times or more. The chain carries TRBV5-1 and TRBJ2-5; D may be TRBD2 (5 bases). CDR3 length: 13 amino acids. V dropped 0 bases and J dropped 5 bases, with 8 bases sitting between them. Germline V gene data show CDR1 as SGHRS and CDR2 as YFSETQ. In nucleotides, the CDR3 is TGCGCCAGCAGCTTGGGGCCGGGGGAGACCCAGTACTTC. Translated, it gives CASSLGPGETQYF. The variable domain in full, with the rest retrieved from reference TRBV5-1 and TRBJ2-5, is KAGVTQTPRYLIKTRGQQVTLSCSPISGHRSVSWYQQTPGQGLQFLFEYFSETQRNKGNFPGRFSGRQFSNSRSEMNVSTLELGDSALYLCASSLGPGETQYFGPGTRLLVL.

Many counts were recorded for this clonotype. The V call is TRBV12-3 or TRBV12-4, the J call TRBJ2-1, with 10 positions matching TRBD2. This CDR3 is 15 amino acids long. Trimming cost V 5 bases and J 8 bases; bases outside gene matches: 9. CDR3 bases: TGTGCCAGCAGTATAAGCGGGAGGGCCACCGATGAGCAGTTCTTC. The encoded protein is CASSISGRATDEQFF.

The table lists this clonotype with many counts. V and J are TRBV7-2 and TRBJ2-1, with TRBD2 matching 9 bases. V was clipped by 5 bases and J by 14 bases; unmatched bases: 13. The CDR3 covers 14 residues. Germline lookup yields CDR1 SGHTA and CDR2 FQGNSA. The CDR3 sequence: CASSLQTSGVGEFF. The CDR3 DNA reads TGTGCCAGCAGCCTACAGACTAGCGGAGTAGGGGAGTTCTTC.

CDR3 in amino acids: CSALSGTSGIPGVQYF. The CDR3 DNA reads as TGCAGTGCGCTATCCGGGACTAGCGGGATTCCGGGCGTGCAGTACTTC. The chain combines TRBV20-1 with TRBJ2-7, with 13 bases aligning to TRBD2. In germline, CDR1 is DFQATT, CDR2 SNEGSKA (reference sequence). The CDR3 runs 16 residues. V dropped 6 bases and J dropped 9; count of bases not matched to a gene: 17.

At least ten counts were recorded for this clonotype. The chain links TRBV5-1 to TRBJ2-2; unclear D gene. CDR3 length: 15 residues. Trimming left V 0 bases short and J 5 bases short, with 11 bases between. The germline V gene encodes CDR1 SGHRS and CDR2 YFSETQ. CDR3 bases: TGCGCCAGCAGCTTGGCTTCCAGTTTTACCGGGGAGCTGTTTTTT. This gives the protein CASSLASSFTGELFF.

This clonotype was seen many times. V is TRBV6-5 and J is TRBJ1-5; the match to TRBD1 covers 9 bases. The CDR3 consists of 15 residues. The junction had 1 base not matched to a gene; V was cut back by 0 bases and J by 4 bases. CDR1 and CDR2 (germline): MNHEY, SVGAGI. DNA of the CDR3: TGTGCCAGCAGTTACTCAGGGACAGGGAATCAGCCCCAGCATTTT. It codes for CASSYSGTGNQPQHF.

This clonotype has ten or more counts. The CDR3 sequence is CASSRTRWGYEQYF. The CDR3 DNA reads TGTGCCAGCAGCCGGACCCGATGGGGATACGAGCAGTACTTC. The chain couples TRBV3-1 to TRBJ2-7, with D uncertain. Between the trimmed V and J ends, which lost 4 bases and 4 bases, there was a span of 14 bases. Germline-derived CDR1 and CDR2 are LGHDT and YNNKEL (reference sequence). This CDR3 comprises 14 residues.